The 32 T cell receptor beta chains below come from one sample, sequenced in a study of shared T cell receptors in the human thymus. TCRdb keeps only in-frame clones here, not all; method: immunoSEQ multiplex PCR. The data contain some 700,000 clones, more than 75% of them singletons. These data were also filed under a second study, of human thymus T cells.

The source material was thymocytes. The receptors stem from a boy younger than two with a congenital heart defect.

This chain links TRBV6-5 with TRBJ2-7; 7 positions agree with TRBD1. V lost 3 bases, J lost 6 bases, and 2 bases stayed unmatched. Germline CDR1 MNHEY, CDR2 SVGAGI. CDR3 length equals 12 residues. The CDR3 region is CASSYRGREQYF. As DNA, the CDR3 is TGTGCCAGCAGTTATAGGGGGCGCGAGCAGTACTTC.

The chain couples TRBV14 to TRBJ2-1; TRBD2 matches 9 bases. J was trimmed by 7 bases and V by 1 base; bases with no gene match: 8. Germline CDR1 reads SGHDN; CDR2 reads FVKESK. CDR3 length: 16 residues. In nucleotides, the CDR3 is TGTGCCAGCAGCCAAGTTAGCGGGAGTATGTGTAATGAGCAGTTCTTC. It specifies CASSQVSGSMCNEQFF.

This chain joins TRBV4-2 and TRBJ1-2, with 7 bases fitting TRBD1. Germline loops: CDR1 LGHNA, CDR2 YNFKEQ. The trim removed 7 bases at V and 5 bases at J, leaving 19 bases unmatched. This CDR3 spans 17 amino acids. The CDR3 DNA is TGTGCCAGCACAGCCAAGGTCCCCGGGACAGCCTCTTATGGCTACACCTTC. It encodes CASTAKVPGTASYGYTF.

This rearrangement joins TRBV15 to TRBJ2-3; TRBD1 might be the D (6 bases). The CDR3 spans 19 residues. Trimming cost V 3 bases and J 0 bases, with 22 bases left between them. The germline V gene encodes CDR1 LNHNV and CDR2 YYDKDF (reference sequence). CDR3 amino acids: CATSSGSFPGHLSTDTQYF. The CDR3 nucleotides read TGTGCCACCAGCAGTGGATCTTTTCCGGGACATTTGAGCACAGATACGCAGTATTTT.

The gene calls are TRBV6-5 and TRBJ2-7, with D perhaps TRBD1 (6 bases). Germline CDR1 MNHEY, CDR2 SVGAGI. The CDR3 runs 16 residues. The ends were cut back, 3 bases at V and 0 bases at J, with 15 bases in the middle. The CDR3 region is CASSYVGAQGSYEQYF. The CDR3, as DNA: TGTGCCAGCAGTTATGTAGGGGCACAGGGCTCCTACGAGCAGTACTTC.

This chain connects TRBV6-1 to TRBJ2-6; 7 nucleotides line up with TRBD1. The trim removed 1 base at V and 2 bases at J, leaving 8 bases unmatched. This CDR3 is 18 amino acids long. Germline assignment: CDR1 MNHNS and CDR2 SASEGT. Here the CDR3 DNA reads TGTGCCAGCAGTGAAGACAGGGGCTTCTTCGCTGGGGCCAACGTCCTGACTTTC. Its protein product is CASSEDRGFFAGANVLTF.

The genes are TRBV21-1 and TRBJ2-7; TRBD2 is the table's D call and was not checked against the DNA. TRBV21-1 is recorded as a pseudogene. CDR3 length: 15 residues. The CDR3 protein is CASSKAETFSRQQYF. The CDR3, as DNA: TGTGCCAGCAGCAAAGCTGAGACTTTCTCGCGGCAGCAGTACTTC.

The rearrangement joins TRBV2 to TRBJ2-4, with 8 bases identical to TRBD1. This CDR3 has 14 residues. Germline CDR1 SNHLY, CDR2 FYNNEI. Trimming removed 4 bases from V and 5 bases from J; junction bases left unmatched: 4. The DNA of the CDR3 is TGTGCCAGCAGTGGCTCCAGGGGGCAAAACATTCAGTACTTC. This sequence encodes CASSGSRGQNIQYF.

The chain combines TRBV29-1 with TRBJ1-1; 8 bases are a match to TRBD1. There are 13 residues in the CDR3. The germline V gene encodes CDR1 SQVTM and CDR2 ANQGSEA. V shed 4 bases, J shed 0 bases, and the junction held 1 base outside the gene matches. CDR3 bases: TGCAGCGTTGCAGGGGGCGTGAACACTGAAGCTTTCTTT. Its protein is CSVAGGVNTEAFF.

V gene TRBV7-2 combines with J gene TRBJ2-3; D perhaps matches TRBD2 (5 bases). The CDR3 covers 13 residues. The V end lost 5 bases, the J end lost 4 bases, and 10 bases lay between the germline ends. Germline lookup yields CDR1 SGHTA and CDR2 FQGNSA. The CDR3 DNA reads TGTGCCAGCAGCCCTCGAGGGTCAGATACGCAGTATTTT. Protein: CASSPRGSDTQYF.

The V gene is TRBV5-6, the J gene TRBJ2-1; D is possibly TRBD2 (6 bases). Trimming left V 3 bases short and J 6 bases short, with 16 bases between. The CDR3 consists of 15 residues. The germline gives CDR1 SGHDT, CDR2 YYEEEE. CDR3 loop: CASSCSGLHFNEQFF. Written as DNA, the CDR3 is TGTGCCAGCAGCTGTTCAGGACTACACTTCAATGAGCAGTTCTTC.

In its sample, this clone was seen once. The gene calls are TRBV9 and TRBJ2-3; 11 bases align to TRBD2. Germline CDR1 SGDLS, CDR2 YYNGEE. V lost 1 base to trimming and J lost 4 bases; unmatched junction nucleotides: 8. The CDR3 length is 17 residues. As DNA, the CDR3 is TGTGCCAGCAGCGTACCACTAACTAGCGGGAGATCAGATACGCAGTATTTT. Translation gives CASSVPLTSGRSDTQYF.

The J gene is TRBJ2-7, the V gene TRBV14; 7 nucleotides match TRBD1. Germline CDR1 and CDR2: SGHDN and FVKESK. After removal of 8 bases from V and 6 bases from J, the junction contained 10 bases not matched to a gene. The CDR3 sequence is 13 residues long. The CDR3 spells CASGVRGQGEQYF. CDR3 DNA: TGTGCCAGCGGGGTTAGGGGGCAGGGCGAGCAGTACTTC.

The rearrangement joins TRBV4-1 to TRBJ2-5; 7 nucleotides line up with TRBD1. The assigned J gene may be wrong: the sequence end matches TRBJ2-7 better. Germline V gene lookup returns CDR1 MGHRA and CDR2 YSYEKL. CDR3 length: 14 amino acids. Here the CDR3 reads CASSQRTGPYEQYF. In DNA, the CDR3 is TGCGCCAGCAGCCAACGGACAGGTCCCTACGAGCAGTACTTC.

This clone occurred a few times. The V gene is TRBV7-6, the J gene TRBJ2-1, with 7 bases lining up with TRBD2. J was trimmed by 2 bases and V by 3 bases; bases with no gene match: 4. CDR3 size: 15 residues. Germline V gene sequence: CDR1 SGHVS, CDR2 FNYEAQ. In DNA form, the CDR3 reads TGTGCCAGCAGCTTGTCGGGGGGTCCCTACAATGAGCAGTTCTTC. Protein: CASSLSGGPYNEQFF.

The chain uses TRBV2 and TRBJ2-7; 12 bases are a match to TRBD2. With V trimmed by 5 bases and J by 3 bases, 5 bases remained unmatched. Germline V lookup: CDR1 SNHLY, CDR2 FYNNEI. The CDR3 extends over 15 amino acids. CDR3 coding DNA: TGTGCCAGCAGTCACGAGACTAGCGGGAGCTACGAGCAGTACTTC. This codes for CASSHETSGSYEQYF.

The chain joins TRBV19 to TRBJ2-1; weak D call: TRBD1 (6 bases). This CDR3 region has 14 residues. Trimming stripped 2 bases from V and 7 bases from J, with 12 bases between. Germline V gives CDR1 LNHDA, CDR2 SQIVND (reference sequence). CDR3 sequence: CASSISGHRNEQFF. DNA for the CDR3: TGTGCCAGTAGTATATCGGGACACAGGAATGAGCAGTTCTTC.

This clone has a handful of counts. The rearrangement uses TRBV6-5 and TRBJ2-7, with 9 bases fitting TRBD1. This CDR3 is 13 amino acids long. Losses at the gene ends were 7 bases for V and 6 bases for J; bases not matched to a gene: 7. The germline V gene has CDR1 MNHEY and CDR2 SVGAGI. As DNA, the CDR3 is TGTGCCAGCACCAACACAGGGGGCGCCGAGCAGTACTTC. Protein product: CASTNTGGAEQYF.

This clone has only a few counts. The chain is built from TRBV6-4 and TRBJ2-5, with a weak D call TRBD2 (5 bases). The CDR3 loop spans 15 amino acids. Trimming removed 0 bases from V and 0 bases from J, with 8 bases in between. CDR1 MRHNA and CDR2 SNTAGT come from the germline V gene. CDR3 coding DNA: TGTGCCAGCAGTGACTCGGTGAGGGACCAAGAGACCCAGTACTTC. Its protein product is CASSDSVRDQETQYF.

The chain combines TRBV5-1 with TRBJ2-7; 7 nucleotides agree with TRBD1. The CDR3 is made up of 16 amino acids. V lost 3 bases and J lost 3; bases outside the gene matches: 12. Looked up from germline, CDR1 is SGHRS and CDR2 is YFSETQ. CDR3 nucleotides: TGCGCCAGCAGCTGGGGCCCCGGGACAGTTCACTACGAGCAGTACTTC. This translates into CASSWGPGTVHYEQYF.

The chain has TRBV4-3 and TRBJ1-1; 8 bases align to TRBD1. Germline assignment: CDR1 LGHNA and CDR2 YSLEER. With V trimmed by 1 base and J by 1 base, 8 bases remained unmatched. The length of the CDR3 is 17 residues. CDR3 residues: CASSQGGTGFGNTEAFF. The CDR3 DNA reads as TGCGCCAGCAGCCAAGGGGGGACAGGTTTTGGGAACACTGAAGCTTTCTTT.

This clone was seen more than once but under ten times. Germline is not matched at one junction end, which may reflect a read error. The chain has TRBV5-1 and TRBJ2-2; possibly TRBD1 for D (6 bases). There are 12 residues in the CDR3. Germline-derived CDR1 and CDR2 are SGHRS and YFSETQ. The chain's CDR3 is CASRLGAGELFF. The CDR3 coding sequence is TGCGCCAGCAGGTTGGGGGCTGGGGAGCTGTTTTTT.

This clone was seen only once. V and J are TRBV7-9 and TRBJ1-2, with D unclear. This CDR3 comprises 14 residues. In germline, CDR1 is SEHNR, CDR2 FQNEAQ (reference sequence). The V end lost 1 base, the J end lost 4 bases, and 10 bases lay between the germline ends. The chain's CDR3 is CASSLGRSGYGYTF. As DNA, the CDR3 is TGTGCCAGCAGCTTAGGGCGTTCGGGCTATGGCTACACCTTC.

V usage is TRBV6-1 and J usage is TRBJ1-1, with TRBD1 matching over 7 bases. Germline CDR1 reads MNHNS; CDR2 reads SASEGT. The CDR3 consists of 14 residues. V was clipped by 4 bases and J by 4 bases; unmatched bases: 6. The DNA for the CDR3 is TGTGCCAGCAGTGCAGGGGGTAGTGGCACTGAAGCTTTCTTT. Translating gives CASSAGGSGTEAFF.

This clone was recorded once. The chain is built from TRBV18 and TRBJ2-1; no reliable D call. Trimming took 2 bases from V and 4 from J, leaving 15 bases between them. CDR1 and CDR2 from the germline V gene are KGHSH and LQKENI. The CDR3 covers 16 residues. The CDR3: CASSPLSRPRYNEQFF. CDR3 in DNA: TGTGCCAGCTCACCATTGTCGCGTCCCAGGTACAATGAGCAGTTCTTC.

V usage is TRBV7-2 and J usage is TRBJ2-6, with D possibly matching TRBD1 (6 bases). The germline V gene has CDR1 SGHTA and CDR2 FQGNSA. The CDR3 runs to 19 residues. The V and J ends lost 5 bases and 0 bases respectively, with 20 bases between them. This CDR3 reads CASSQPPGHPSSGANVLTF. The CDR3 DNA reads TGTGCCAGCAGCCAACCGCCGGGACACCCCAGCTCTGGGGCCAACGTCCTGACTTTC.

The rearrangement joins TRBV6-4 to TRBJ2-5, with TRBD1 identical over 9 bases. Trimming took 0 bases from V and 5 from J; bases not matched to a gene: 4. This CDR3 region has 15 residues. Germline V gene data show CDR1 as MRHNA and CDR2 as SNTAGT. CDR3 sequence reads: CASSDSGTGRETQYF. The CDR3 nucleotides are TGTGCCAGCAGTGACTCCGGGACAGGGCGGGAGACCCAGTACTTC.

The rearrangement joins TRBV5-6 to TRBJ1-1; 8 positions match TRBD1. V gave up 1 base and J gave up 3 bases; unmatched junction bases: 5. The CDR3 runs to 15 residues. CDR1 is SGHDT and CDR2 is YYEEEE in the germline V gene. This CDR3 is CASSLWPGGHTEAFF. The CDR3 coding sequence is TGTGCCAGCAGCTTGTGGCCAGGGGGCCACACTGAAGCTTTCTTT.

The chain couples TRBV19 to TRBJ1-1; possibly TRBD1 for D (6 bases). V was shortened by 6 bases and J by 7 bases, with 15 bases between the two germline ends. CDR1 LNHDA and CDR2 SQIVND come from the germline V gene (reference sequence). CDR3 length equals 13 residues. The CDR3 loop reads CASSVQGRIEAFF. The CDR3 bases are TGTGCCAGTAGCGTACAGGGTAGAATTGAAGCTTTCTTT.

CDR3 DNA sequence: TGTGCCAGCAGCTTTTCCCGGGCAACAGGGACCTACGAGCAGTACTTC. As protein: CASSFSRATGTYEQYF. This rearrangement joins TRBV11-2 to TRBJ2-7; D possibly corresponds to TRBD1 (6 bases). This CDR3 is built from 16 residues. The germline V and J ends were trimmed by 3 bases and 2 bases, with 17 bases remaining between them. CDR1 and CDR2 from the germline V gene are SGHAT and FQNNGV.

This chain uses TRBV19 with TRBJ2-7; TRBD2 agrees at 11 bases. V shed 5 bases, J shed 3 bases, and the junction held 3 bases outside the gene matches. The CDR3 extends over 14 amino acids. Germline V gene lookup returns CDR1 LNHDA and CDR2 SQIVND (reference sequence). As DNA, the CDR3 is TGTGCCAGTAGTTCGACTAGCGGGAACTACGAGCAGTACTTC. Residues: CASSSTSGNYEQYF.

The CDR3 here is CASSLSRSYQPQHF. Here the CDR3 DNA reads TGTGCCAGCAGCCTATCGAGGAGTTATCAGCCCCAGCATTTT. This chain uses TRBV7-2 with TRBJ1-5, with unresolved D. Deletions cut 5 bases from V and 5 bases from J, with 13 bases between. The CDR3 is 14 amino acids. Germline values: CDR1 SGHTA, CDR2 FQGNSA.